This T cell receptor beta chain comes out of a study of beta chain features in type 1 diabetes (dated by TCRdb to 2016 to 2019). General notes on the study: No differences in mean age, gender distribution, total cell number or subset yield were found between patients and healthy donors. A total of roughly 110 million sorted cells were examined across all samples, and the number of cells per subset was strongly correlated with RNA yield. The study compared the TCRB repertoires of sorted circulating CD4+ T cell subsets in recently diagnosed type 1 diabetes patients with those in matched healthy donors. Naive and central memory subsets were obtained from all 30 or so donors, but regulatory and stem cell-like memory subsets were isolated from only 8 patients and roughly eight healthy donors.

This clone has only a few counts. Its specific antigen is unknown. Base qualities are not provided; no much larger clone lies one nucleotide away. Paper-wide results and their limitations: In all four CD4+ subsets, TCRB CDR3 length was moderately but significantly shorter in type 1 diabetes patients. Because small numbers of individuals were included in the HLA sub-analyses, any influence of HLA type on TCRB rearrangement was left unresolved. PCR may preferentially amplify shorter templates, but because patient and control samples were amplified and corrected together, any resulting skew would affect both groups equally. Sequencing cDNA rather than genomic DNA could over-represent highly expressing activated cells, although activation and CD3 levels did not differ between groups. Naive, central memory and regulatory TCRB repertoires appeared more similar among patients than among healthy donors. Patients with type 1 diabetes made fewer insertions and deleted more nucleotides at VDJ recombination sites, implying thymic rearrangement abnormalities.

All of the isolated RNA was reverse transcribed with the High Capacity cDNA Reverse Transcription Kit, so expressed TCRB transcripts were sequenced. Naive, central memory and regulatory T cell samples underwent deep immunoSEQ sequencing, averaging approximately 3.3 million total reads per sample. After sorted cells were lysed in RLT buffer, RNA was extracted with DNase-treated RNeasy Micro or Mini kits, with the choice depending on cell number. To prevent cross-contamination, every cell subset was processed on its own, while patient and healthy donor samples were processed together. The immunoSEQ multiplex PCR was used to amplify TCRB sequences from cDNA, yielding 87-bp fragments that span the CDR3 region. The amplicons were sequenced using the Illumina HiSeq platform. The authors processed their data as follows. Synthetic template baselines were used to correct PCR bias computationally, reads within Hamming distance 2 were collapsed, and singletons that could not be merged were discarded. Reads were aligned to IMGT to assign V, D and J genes, CDR3 length, and insertions or deletions at six rearrangement sites. Within each subset, clonotype counts were normalized to sorted cell number, after which true diversity and Gini coefficients were computed with the tcR R package. The overlap coefficient, calculated on TCRB nucleotide sequences, was used to measure repertoire sharing. As a proxy for the pre-selection repertoire, out-of-frame TCRB sequences from naive cells were analyzed. The immuneACCESS repertoire file appears here via TCRdb, limited to in-frame rearrangements. These files lack a portion of the clones; in checked studies, under half of the deficit traces to unresolved V genes, and the cause of the others is not known. The DNA gave D and trimming, while V, J and clone size come from that table. Here the sample has under 300,000 clones; roughly 17% occur a single time. Of the sample, about 0.08% falls within the top ten clones.

Including cysteine and phenylalanine, the CDR3 has 14 amino acids. Solely the CDR3 DNA is kept, with 42 bases framed from the first base. CDR1 SNHLY and CDR2 FYNNEI were looked up in the germline V gene. V lost 11 bases and J lost 1 base; the stretch between them is 17 bases long. Each donor gave one peripheral blood draw, approximately 0.11 L on average, collected into heparinised tubes. Naive, central memory, regulatory and stem cell-like memory CD4+ T cells were sorted on a BD FACSAria II using a panel including CD45RO, CCR7, CD25, CD127, CD95 and CD27. Purity was above 95% for every sorted population. PBMCs were isolated immediately by Lymphoprep density gradient centrifugation and stained directly without culture. Samples were stained and sorted in pairs, with one healthy donor and one patient per experiment, so that batch effects were minimized.

The V gene is TRBV2 and the J gene is TRBJ2-5; a tentative D match to TRBD2 spans 7 bases. The material sequenced was naive CD4+ T cells from blood. The meaning of the sample's cell subset or site label: true naive CD4+ T cells. This clonotype originated in a man between 25 and 39 years old with type 1 diabetes. The CDR3 protein sequence reads: CAGARGGPQETQYF. The sequence in DNA is TGTGCCGGTGCGAGGGGGGGTCCCCAAGAGACCCAGTACTTC.